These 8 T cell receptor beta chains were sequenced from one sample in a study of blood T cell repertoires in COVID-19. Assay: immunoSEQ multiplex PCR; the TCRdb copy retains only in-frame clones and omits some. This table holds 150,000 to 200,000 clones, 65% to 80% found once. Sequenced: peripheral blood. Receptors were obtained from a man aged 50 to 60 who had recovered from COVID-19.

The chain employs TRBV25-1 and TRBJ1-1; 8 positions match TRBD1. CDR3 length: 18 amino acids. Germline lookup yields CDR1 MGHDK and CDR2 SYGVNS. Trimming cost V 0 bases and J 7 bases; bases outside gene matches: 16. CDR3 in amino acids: CASSEYSGGSLIGDEAFF. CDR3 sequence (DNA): TGTGCCAGCAGTGAATATTCAGGGGGCAGTTTGATAGGGGATGAAGCTTTCTTT.

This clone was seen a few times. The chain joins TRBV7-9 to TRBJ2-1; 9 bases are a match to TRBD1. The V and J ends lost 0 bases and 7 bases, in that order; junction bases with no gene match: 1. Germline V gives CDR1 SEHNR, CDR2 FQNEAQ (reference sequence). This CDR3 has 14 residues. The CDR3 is CASSLAGQGNEQFF. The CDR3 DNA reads TGTGCCAGCAGCTTAGCCGGACAGGGGAATGAGCAGTTCTTC.

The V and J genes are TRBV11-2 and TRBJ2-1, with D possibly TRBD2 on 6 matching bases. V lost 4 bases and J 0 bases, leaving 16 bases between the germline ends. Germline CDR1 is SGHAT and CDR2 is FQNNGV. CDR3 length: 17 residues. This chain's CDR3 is CASSSYTGGSSYNEQFF. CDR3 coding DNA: TGTGCCAGCAGCTCATATACCGGGGGAAGCTCCTACAATGAGCAGTTCTTC.

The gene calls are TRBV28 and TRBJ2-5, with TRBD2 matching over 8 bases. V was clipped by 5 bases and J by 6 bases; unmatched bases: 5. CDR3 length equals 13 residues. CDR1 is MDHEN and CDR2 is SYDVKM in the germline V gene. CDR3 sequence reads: CASSTGTRKTQYF. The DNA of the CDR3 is TGTGCCAGCAGTACCGGGACTAGAAAGACCCAGTACTTC. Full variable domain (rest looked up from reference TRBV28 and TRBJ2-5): DVKVTQSSRYLVKRTGEKVFLECVQDMDHENMFWYRQDPGLGLRLIYFSYDVKMKEKGDIPEGYSVSREKKERFSLILESASTNQTSMYLCASSTGTRKTQYFGPGTRLLVL.

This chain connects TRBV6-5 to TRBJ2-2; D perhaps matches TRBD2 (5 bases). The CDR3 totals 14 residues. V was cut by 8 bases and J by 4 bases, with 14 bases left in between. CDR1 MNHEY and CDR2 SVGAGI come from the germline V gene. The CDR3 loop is CASEAPGGTGELFF. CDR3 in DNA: TGTGCCAGCGAGGCCCCTGGAGGCACCGGGGAGCTGTTTTTT.

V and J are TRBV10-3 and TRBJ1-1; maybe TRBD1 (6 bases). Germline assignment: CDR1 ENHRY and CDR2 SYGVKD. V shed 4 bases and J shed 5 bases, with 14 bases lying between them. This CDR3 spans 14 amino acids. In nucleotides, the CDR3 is TGTGCCATCAGTGTCGACAGGATAAGGACTGAAGCTTTCTTT. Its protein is CAISVDRIRTEAFF.

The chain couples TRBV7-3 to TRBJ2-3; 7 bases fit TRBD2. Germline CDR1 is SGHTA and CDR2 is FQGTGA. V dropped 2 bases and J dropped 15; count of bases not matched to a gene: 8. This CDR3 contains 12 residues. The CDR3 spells CASSLLGSGLYF. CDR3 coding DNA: TGTGCCAGCAGCTTATTAGGTAGCGGGCTCTATTTT. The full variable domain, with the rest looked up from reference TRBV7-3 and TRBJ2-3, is GAGVSQTPSNKVTEKGKYVELRCDPISGHTALYWYRQSLGQGPEFLIYFQGTGAADDSGLPNDRFFAVRPEGSVSTLKIQRTERGDSAVYLCASSLLGSGLYFGPGTRLTVL.

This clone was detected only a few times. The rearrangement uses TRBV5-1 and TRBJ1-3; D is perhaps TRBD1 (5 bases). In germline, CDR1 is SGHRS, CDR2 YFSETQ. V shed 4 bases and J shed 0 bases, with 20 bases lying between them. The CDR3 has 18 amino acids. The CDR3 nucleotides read TGCGCCAGCAGCCTTGGGTTTAGGCAGGGAATCTCTGGAAACACCATATATTTT. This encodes CASSLGFRQGISGNTIYF.